The clone carrying this T cell receptor beta chain was seen more than once but under ten times. Its target is unknown. These data are taken from a study of CD8 T cells in ankylosing spondylitis. TCRdb recomputed calls from the 5' RACE reads with MiXCR, one row per CDR3 protein. The data contain roughly 36,000 distinct CDR3 sequences, 13% to 15% of them singletons. V was clipped by 5 bases and J by 2 bases; unmatched bases: 3. From germline, CDR1 is SGHAT and CDR2 FQNNGV. The CDR3 has 14 residues. Overall study results and limits: Some motif variants had been reported before (in reactive arthritis synovial fluid and blood). One TCR beta motif, made up of several highly homologous variants, appeared characteristic of ankylosing spondylitis blood. The clones that were linked to disease were reported to be significantly enriched in matched synovial fluid samples from ankylosing spondylitis patients.

The J gene is TRBJ2-3, the V gene TRBV11-2, with 8 bases matching TRBD2. Sequencing was done on a sample of blood. The clonotype originates from a male donor with ankylosing spondylitis or in good health (not recorded which). DNA of the CDR3: TGTGCCAGCAGCCCGGGGGGGTACACAGATACGCAGTATTTT. Its protein is CASSPGGYTDTQYF.